This T cell receptor (beta chain) comes out of a study of cytomegalovirus exposure and HLA in healthy donors. This PCR relied on a set of 60 Vbeta primers and 13 Jbeta primers. This table comes from immunoSEQ multiplex PCR, and its TCRdb copy is limited to in-frame clones, with some not included. Among 210,000 or so clones listed, roughly 80% were seen once. The length of the CDR3 is 15 residues. The V end was cut by 1 base, the J end by 4 bases, with 13 bases between. Germline values: CDR1 SGHTA, CDR2 FQGNSA. This chain links TRBV7-2 with TRBJ1-1; D is undetermined. The specimen was PBMCs. This clonotype was obtained from a girl aged 2-10 years in good health and CMV-seronegative. In nucleotides, the CDR3 is TGTGCCAGCAGCTTAGTTGCGAGGGCGGGCACTGAAGCTTTCTTT. The encoded protein is CASSLVARAGTEAFF.